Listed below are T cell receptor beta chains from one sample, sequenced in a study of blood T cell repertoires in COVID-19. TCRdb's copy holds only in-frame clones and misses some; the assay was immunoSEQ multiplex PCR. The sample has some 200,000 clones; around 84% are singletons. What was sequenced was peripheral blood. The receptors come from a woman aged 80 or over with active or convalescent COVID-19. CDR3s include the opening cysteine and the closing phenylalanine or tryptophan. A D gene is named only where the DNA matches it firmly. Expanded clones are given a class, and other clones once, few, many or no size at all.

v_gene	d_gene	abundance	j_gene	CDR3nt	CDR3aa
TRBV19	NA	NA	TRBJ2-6	TGTGCCCGTCGAAGGGGGACGCAGGTCGGTGGGGCCAACGTCCTGACTTTC	CARRRGTQVGGANVLTF
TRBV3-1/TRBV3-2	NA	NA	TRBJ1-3	TGTGCCAGCAGCCAAGGGCCTACGGGAATTTCTGGAAACACCATATATTTT	CASSQGPTGISGNTIYF
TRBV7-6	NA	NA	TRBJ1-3	TGTGCCAGCCAAGCATCCTGGAGCTCTGGAAACACCATATATTTT	CASQASWSSGNTIYF
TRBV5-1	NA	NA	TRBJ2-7	TGCGCCAGCAGCTTCTCTCAGGAGCAGTACTTC	CASSFSQEQYF
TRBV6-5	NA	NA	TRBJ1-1	TGTGCCAGCAGTACCTCAAAGGGGACTGAAGCTTTCTTT	CASSTSKGTEAFF
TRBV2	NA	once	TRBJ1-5	TGTGCCAGCAGTGAAGCGCGGACAGTGCAGCCCCAGCATTTT	CASSEARTVQPQHF
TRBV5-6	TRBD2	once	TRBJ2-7	TGTGCCAGCAGCGTGGGACTAGCACGAACCTACGAGCAGTACTTC	CASSVGLARTYEQYF
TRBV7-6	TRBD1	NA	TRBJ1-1	TGTGCCAGCAGCCAACAGGGGGCCACTGAAGCTTTCTTT	CASSQQGATEAFF
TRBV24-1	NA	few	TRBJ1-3	TGTGCCACCATTACAGGGTCCGGAAACACCATATATTTT	CATITGSGNTIYF
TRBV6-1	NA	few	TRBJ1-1	TGTGCCAGCAGTGAACAGGGGCCGAACACTGAAGCTTTCTTT	CASSEQGPNTEAFF
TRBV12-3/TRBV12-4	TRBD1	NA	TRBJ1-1	TGTGCCAGCAGTCTAGACAGGGGAATTGAAGCTTTCTTT	CASSLDRGIEAFF
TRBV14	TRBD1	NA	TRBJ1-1	TGTGCCAGCAGCGCGCGGGACAGGGTGGCTGAAGCTTTCTTT	CASSARDRVAEAFF
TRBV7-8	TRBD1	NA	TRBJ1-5	TGTGCCAGCAGCTCAACAGGGGGTGGTGGGCCCCAGCATTTT	CASSSTGGGGPQHF